A selection of T cell receptor beta chains follows, all from one sample in a study of control samples from healthy donors and cancer patients. Sequencing used immunoSEQ multiplex PCR; TCRdb keeps in-frame clones, though not all of them. The table has 150,000 or so clones, more than 85% seen once. Specimen: blood. The source is a man aged 45-60 years in good health. Each CDR3 is given with its conserved first and last residue. Fields, in order: J gene, V gene, D gene, clone size, CDR3 DNA, CDR3 protein. The D gene is left open where the match is weak. Size tells how often a clone was seen (once, few, many) or the class of an expanded clone, and some rows leave it out.

>TRBJ2-2|TRBV28|NA|NA
TGTGCCAGCAGTCCAGGAGCGAACACCGGGGAGCTGTTTTTT
CASSPGANTGELFF
>TRBJ1-2|TRBV25-1|NA|NA
TGTGCCAGCAGTCAGACGGGTATCCTAAACTATGGCTACACCTTC
CASSQTGILNYGYTF
>TRBJ2-7|TRBV5-6|NA|NA
TGTGCCAGCAGCTTGGCCCCGTGGCCGACTCGGGGGTACGAGCAGTACTTC
CASSLAPWPTRGYEQYF
>TRBJ1-4|TRBV4-1|NA|NA
TGCGCCAGCAGCCAATCCCCGACGGCCTCTAATGAAAAACTGTTTTTT
CASSQSPTASNEKLFF
>TRBJ1-3|TRBV15|NA|NA
TGTGCCACCAGCAGAGTGGGGTCCTCTGGAAACACCATATATTTT
CATSRVGSSGNTIYF
>TRBJ2-3|TRBV29-1|TRBD2|NA
TGCCTCGGGCGGGAGGGGCCAGATACGCAGTATTTT
CLGREGPDTQYF
>TRBJ1-2|TRBV5-1|NA|NA
TGCGCCAGCAGCTTCTCGGGGGGCGCGAGGGGCTACACCTTC
CASSFSGGARGYTF
>TRBJ2-5|TRBV6-5|NA|NA
TGTGCCAGCACCCGGACAGTACAAGAGACCCAGTACTTC
CASTRTVQETQYF
>TRBJ2-2|TRBV11-2|NA|NA
TGTGCCAGCAGCCCATTGAGGACAAGGGCTGACGGGGAGCTGTTTTTT
CASSPLRTRADGELFF
>TRBJ2-2|TRBV11-2|NA|NA
TGTGCCAGCAGCTTAGTACTAACGAACACCGGGGAGCTGTTTTTT
CASSLVLTNTGELFF
>TRBJ2-1|TRBV9|NA|NA
TGTGCCAGCAGCGTAATCGCTGGTTCCTACAATGAGCAGTTCTTC
CASSVIAGSYNEQFF
>TRBJ1-5|TRBV7-6|NA|NA
TGTGCCAGCAGCTCCGACAGAAATCAGCCCCAGCATTTT
CASSSDRNQPQHF
>TRBJ2-7|TRBV30|TRBD2|NA
TGTGCCTGGAGGTCCTCCGGCGGGAGAATCGAGCAGTACTTC
CAWRSSGGRIEQYF
>TRBJ2-5|TRBV2|TRBD2|NA
TGTGCCAGCAGTGCCGGGACTAGCGGGAGGGAGACCCAGTACTTC
CASSAGTSGRETQYF
>TRBJ2-7|TRBV25-1|NA|NA
TGTGCCAGCAGTGATGCTGGTTACTACGAGCAGTACTTC
CASSDAGYYEQYF
>TRBJ2-2|TRBV10-1|TRBD1|NA
TGCGCCAGCAGTCCCGGGACAGGGTTGGCCGGGGAGCTGTTTTTT
CASSPGTGLAGELFF
>TRBJ2-6|TRBV28|NA|NA
TGTGCCAGCAGTTTCTCTCGGGCAGGGTGGACTGGGGCCAACGTCCTGACTTTC
CASSFSRAGWTGANVLTF
>TRBJ1-2|TRBV28|NA|NA
TGTGCCAGCAGTGTGACCGGGACTCGGGGCTACACCTTC
CASSVTGTRGYTF
>TRBJ1-5|TRBV27|NA|NA
TGTGCCAGCAGCCCCTTGGGCAGGGCTCAGCCCCAGCATTTT
CASSPLGRAQPQHF
>TRBJ2-1|TRBV20-1|TRBD1|NA
TGCAGTGCTAGTGTTGGGACAGGTAACTACAATGAGCAGTTCTTC
CSASVGTGNYNEQFF
>TRBJ2-5|TRBV7-8|NA|NA
TGTGCCAGCAGCCCCCCACAAAAGAGGGGACCCCAAGAGACCCAGTACTTC
CASSPPQKRGPQETQYF
>TRBJ1-5|TRBV28|TRBD1|once
TGTGCCAGCAGTCGGACAGGGGGGTATCAGCCCCAGCATTTT
CASSRTGGYQPQHF
>TRBJ2-7|TRBV6-6|TRBD1|NA
TGTGCCAGCAGACGGACAGGATCTATCTACGAGCAGTACTTC
CASRRTGSIYEQYF
>TRBJ2-7|TRBV3-1/TRBV3-2|TRBD2|NA
TGTGCCAGCAGCCAAAGCCTAGCGGGAGGGAATTTCCTCTACGAGCAGTACTTC
CASSQSLAGGNFLYEQYF
>TRBJ1-3|TRBV18|NA|NA
TGTGCCAGCACTACAGGGTCCGGAAACACCATATATTTT
CASTTGSGNTIYF
>TRBJ1-2|TRBV3-1/TRBV3-2|NA|NA
TGTGCCAGCAGCCAAGTGGCCGAGGCTGTTGGCTACACCTTC
CASSQVAEAVGYTF
>TRBJ2-6|TRBV10-3|NA|NA
TGTGCCATCACGTCCCCGTTATCAGCTTCTGGGGCCAACGTCCTGACTTTC
CAITSPLSASGANVLTF
>TRBJ2-2|TRBV28|NA|NA
TGTGCCAGCAGTCCCCCTTATTGGGGCGGGGAGCTGTTTTTT
CASSPPYWGGELFF
>TRBJ2-1|TRBV18|NA|NA
TGTGCCAGCTCACGGGGGGCCGGGATCAATGAGCAGTTCTTC
CASSRGAGINEQFF